These 26 T cell receptor beta chains share one sample of origin, sequenced in a study of blood T cells in healthy people across ages. Combining a sample-barcoded 5' primer with a J-beta primer mix, a second PCR ran for about 7 to 11 cycles. TCRdb recomputed calls from the 5' RACE reads with MiXCR, one row per CDR3 protein. The table records 1.5 million to 2 million distinct CDR3 sequences, 28% of them present only once. Sequenced: blood. The receptors originated from a woman younger than 45 in good health.

This clonotype was seen ten or more times. V gene TRBV5-1 combines with J gene TRBJ2-5, with 9 bases lining up with TRBD2. The J segment lost 4 bases and the V segment lost 0 bases, leaving 4 bases of the junction unmatched. The CDR3 length is 15 residues. The germline CDR1 and CDR2 sequences are SGHRS and YFSETQ. The CDR3 spells CASSLASGEGETQYF. In DNA form, the CDR3 reads TGCGCCAGCAGCTTGGCTAGCGGGGAAGGAGAGACCCAGTACTTC.

This clonotype was observed at least ten times. V usage is TRBV3-1 and J usage is TRBJ2-5; 7 positions match TRBD2. Losses at the gene ends were 2 bases for V and 11 bases for J; bases not matched to a gene: 11. Germline V CDR1 and CDR2: LGHDT, YNNKEL (reference sequence). The CDR3 contains 14 residues. The DNA of the CDR3 is TGTGCCAGCAGCCAATCTAGCGGCCCTAGGGATCAGTACTTC. Its translation: CASSQSSGPRDQYF.

As to this clonotype: Being one base from a much bigger clone, this may be a read error. V usage is TRBV29-1 and J usage is TRBJ2-7; weak D call: TRBD1 (5 bases). This CDR3 is built from 13 residues. V lost 5 bases and J 6 bases, leaving 17 bases between the germline ends. Germline CDR1 and CDR2: SQVTM and ANQGSEA. The CDR3 protein is CSVNSTGPAEQYF. DNA of the CDR3: TGCAGCGTTAATTCCACAGGTCCCGCCGAGCAGTACTTC.

This clonotype was picked up a small number of times. The genes are TRBV5-1 and TRBJ2-3; D may be TRBD1 or TRBD2 (5 bases each). Trimming left V 5 bases short and J 3 bases short, with 19 bases between. From germline, CDR1 is SGHRS and CDR2 YFSETQ. The CDR3 is made up of 16 amino acids. The DNA for the CDR3 is TGCGCCAGCAGACGGGGCCCCCGGAGTAGGACAGATACGCAGTATTTT. It is translated as CASRRGPRSRTDTQYF.

This clonotype was counted between two and nine times. The rearrangement joins TRBV5-5 to TRBJ2-3; 9 nucleotides agree with TRBD2. CDR3 length: 17 residues. With 0 bases clipped from V and 5 bases from J, the junction kept 10 bases outside the gene matches. CDR1 and CDR2 (germline): SGHKS, YYEKEE (reference sequence). This CDR3 reads CASSLVGTSPAGDTQYF. CDR3 coding DNA: TGTGCCAGCAGCTTGGTGGGGACTAGCCCCGCGGGAGATACGCAGTATTTT.

This clonotype was picked up a small number of times. CDR3 bases: TGCGCCAGCAGCCAATACAGGAACACTGAAGCTTTCTTT. Encoded protein: CASSQYRNTEAFF. This chain links TRBV4-3 with TRBJ1-1; no reliable D call. The germline CDR1 and CDR2 sequences are LGHNA and YSLEER. CDR3 length: 13 amino acids. V lost 2 bases and J 1 base, leaving 5 bases between the germline ends.

The CDR3 protein is CSAACPGNTEAFF. The CDR3 bases are TGCAGCGCTGCTTGTCCAGGCAACACTGAAGCTTTCTTT. This chain connects TRBV29-1 to TRBJ1-1, with D hard to call. In germline, CDR1 is SQVTM, CDR2 ANQGSEA. V was clipped by 7 bases and J by 2 bases, with 14 bases between them. The CDR3 spans 13 residues. Full variable domain (missing parts from reference TRBV29-1 and TRBJ1-1): SAVISQKPSRDICQRGTSLTIQCQVDSQVTMMFWYRQQPGQSLTLIATANQGSEATYESGFVIDKFPISRPNLTFSTLTVSNMSPEDSSIYLCSAACPGNTEAFFGQGTRLTVV.

Worth noting for this clonotype: A single base separates this from a much larger clone, so it may be a read error. This chain links TRBV29-1 with TRBJ1-4, with a tentative D call TRBD1 (5 bases). From germline, CDR1 is SQVTM and CDR2 ANQGSEA. CDR3 length: 15 amino acids. The CDR3 loop reads CSVGHLSRGNEKRFF. The CDR3 DNA follows: TGCAGCGTTGGGCACCTGTCAAGGGGTAATGAAAAACGGTTTTTT.

This clonotype was counted ten times or more. The chain recombines TRBV29-1 with TRBJ2-7; no definite D call. Trimming shortened V by 3 bases and J by 1 base, and 7 bases separated the two germline ends. Germline CDR1 and CDR2: SQVTM and ANQGSEA. This CDR3 comprises 12 residues. CDR3 residues: CSVDGPSYEQYF. The CDR3 region has the DNA TGCAGCGTTGATGGGCCTTCCTACGAGCAGTACTTC.

This chain uses TRBV7-2 with TRBJ2-3; no clear D gene. The ends were cut back, 0 bases at V and 4 bases at J, with 5 bases in the middle. Germline CDR1 and CDR2: SGHTA and FQGNSA. The CDR3 spans 13 residues. The CDR3, as DNA: TGTGCCAGCAGCTTAGCGGACGCAGATACGCAGTATTTT. Encoded protein: CASSLADADTQYF.

The table lists this clonotype with a few counts. The chain carries TRBV11-3 and TRBJ2-1; D is uncertain. Germline values: CDR1 SGHNT, CDR2 YENEEA. The CDR3 covers 14 residues. Trimming cost V 2 bases and J 1 base, with 6 bases left between them. This CDR3 reads CASSLYGSYNEQFF. The CDR3 DNA reads as TGTGCCAGCAGCTTATATGGGTCCTACAATGAGCAGTTCTTC.

Turning to this clonotype: An end of the junction does not agree with germline; a read error may underlie this. This rearrangement joins TRBV18 to TRBJ2-1; 11 bases align to TRBD2. Germline lookup yields CDR1 KGHSH and CDR2 LQKENI. This CDR3 has 15 amino acids. The CDR3 DNA sequence: TGTGCCAGCTCGCCACTAGCGGGGGACGACAATGAGCAGTTCTTC. Residues: CASSPLAGDDNEQFF.

To note about this clonotype: In this CDR3 the conserved last residue, phenylalanine or tryptophan, is missing, so a read error is likely. The chain combines TRBV7-2 with TRBJ2-7, with D possibly matching TRBD1 (6 bases). This CDR3 contains 15 residues. The V and J ends lost 4 bases and 2 bases respectively, with 15 bases between them. The germline V gene encodes CDR1 SGHTA and CDR2 FQGNSA. The CDR3 DNA reads as TGTGCCAGCAGCTCCTGGGGGCGTTTAACCTACGAGCAGTACTTA. This translates into CASSSWGRLTYEQYL.

This clonotype was detected only a few times. This could be a read error, since a much larger clone is one nucleotide away. The rearrangement links TRBV29-1 to TRBJ2-1; tentative D call: TRBD2 (6 bases). The length of the CDR3 is 14 residues. V dropped 3 bases and J dropped 5 bases, with 14 bases sitting between them. Germline CDR1 SQVTM, CDR2 ANQGSEA. The CDR3 region is CSVDVGTGDNEQFF. For the CDR3, the DNA is TGCAGCGTTGATGTGGGGACTGGGGACAATGAGCAGTTCTTC.

This clonotype was observed at least ten times. The chain carries TRBV20-1 and TRBJ2-5; either TRBD1 or TRBD2 may fit D (5 bases each). The germline gives CDR1 DFQATT, CDR2 SNEGSKA (reference sequence). Trimming took 6 bases from V and 5 from J, leaving 19 bases between them. This CDR3 has 14 residues. The CDR3 DNA reads as TGCAGTGCCAGATGGGACCTCCGTGGGGAGACCCAGTACTTC. Translation: CSARWDLRGETQYF.

The chain combines TRBV21-1 with TRBJ2-5; the D call of TRBD1 is as the table states it, not checked on the DNA. TRBV21-1 is a documented pseudogene. The CDR3 has 13 residues. The CDR3 nucleotides read TGTGCCAGCAGCAAAGAGGGGCGGAAGACCCAGTACTTC. It specifies CASSKEGRKTQYF.

This clonotype was found a few times. The chain employs TRBV5-6 and TRBJ2-1, with 7 bases lining up with TRBD2. This CDR3 region has 14 residues. Germline loops: CDR1 SGHDT, CDR2 YYEEEE. The V segment lost 5 bases and the J segment 8 bases; nucleotides outside the gene matches: 10. In DNA form, the CDR3 reads TGTGCCAGCAGGGGCCTTGGCGGGAGAGATGAGCAGTTCTTC. Amino acids: CASRGLGGRDEQFF.

This rearrangement joins TRBV29-1 to TRBJ2-5; no definite D call. Per germline, CDR1 SQVTM and CDR2 ANQGSEA. CDR3 length: 13 residues. The V and J ends lost 1 base and 1 base respectively, with 7 bases between them. In nucleotides, the CDR3 is TGCAGCGTTGAAGTGTCACTCCAAGAGACCCAGTACTTC. Amino acids: CSVEVSLQETQYF.

This clonotype was counted between two and nine times. The chain uses TRBV18 and TRBJ1-2, with TRBD1 as a possible D gene (6 bases). The V gene's germline CDR1 is KGHSH and CDR2 LQKENI. The CDR3 is 13 residues long. V was cut by 3 bases and J by 6 bases, with 11 bases left in between. Here the CDR3 reads CASSPGRGHGYTF. The DNA of the CDR3 is TGTGCCAGCTCACCGGGCAGGGGACATGGCTACACCTTC.

This clonotype was recorded many times. V usage is TRBV15 and J usage is TRBJ1-4, with TRBD1 as a possible D gene (6 bases). This CDR3 is 15 amino acids long. CDR1 and CDR2 (germline): LNHNV, YYDKDF (reference sequence). Trimming stripped 8 bases from V and 2 bases from J, with 15 bases between. The CDR3 DNA sequence: TGTGCCACCGGGAGGGCGCAGGGGACTAATGAAAAACTGTTTTTT. Translation: CATGRAQGTNEKLFF.

The chain links TRBV7-2 to TRBJ2-1; D is uncertain. The CDR3 loop spans 13 amino acids. Germline V gives CDR1 SGHTA, CDR2 FQGNSA. V lost 3 bases to trimming and J lost 4 bases, with 7 bases between them. CDR3 sequence: CASSFQLYNEQFF. CDR3 sequence (DNA): TGTGCCAGCAGCTTTCAGTTATACAATGAGCAGTTCTTC.

The gene calls are TRBV5-6 and TRBJ2-5, with D uncertain. V was trimmed by 3 bases and J by 4 bases, leaving 10 bases between them. Germline V gene sequence: CDR1 SGHDT, CDR2 YYEEEE. The CDR3 sequence is 13 residues long. The CDR3 loop is CASSSDLRETQYF. The CDR3 nucleotides are TGTGCCAGCAGCTCAGACTTGAGAGAGACCCAGTACTTC.

The rearrangement uses TRBV20-1 and TRBJ1-1; TRBD1 aligns across 7 bases. The J segment lost 7 bases and the V segment lost 4 bases, leaving 6 bases of the junction unmatched. Germline CDR1 DFQATT, CDR2 SNEGSKA (reference sequence). The CDR3 spans 12 residues. CDR3 nucleotide sequence: TGCAGTGCTATGGGACAGAATTTTGAAGCTTTCTTT. Its translation: CSAMGQNFEAFF.

This rearrangement joins TRBV6-1 to TRBJ1-2; maybe TRBD1 (5 bases). V was cut by 2 bases and J by 4 bases, with 11 bases left in between. Germline V CDR1 and CDR2: MNHNS, SASEGT. There are 14 residues in the CDR3. The CDR3 DNA is TGTGCCAGCAGTGAATCGCAGGGTACCTATGGCTACACCTTC. Its protein is CASSESQGTYGYTF.

The rearrangement links TRBV14 to TRBJ2-1; D may correspond to TRBD1 or TRBD2 (5 bases each). The CDR3 is 20 amino acids. The germline V gene has CDR1 SGHDN and CDR2 FVKESK. Trimming stripped 4 bases from V and 7 bases from J, with 32 bases between. This chain's CDR3 is CASSPGEGWDAGLVGNEQFF. The CDR3 region has the DNA TGTGCCAGCAGCCCCGGTGAAGGATGGGACGCCGGGCTTGTGGGTAATGAGCAGTTCTTC.

This sequence joins TRBV9 and TRBJ2-2; D is possibly TRBD2 (6 bases). Germline V gives CDR1 SGDLS, CDR2 YYNGEE. Deletions cut 6 bases from V and 3 bases from J, with 12 bases between. The CDR3 is 14 amino acids. CDR3 in DNA: TGTGCCAGCATGGGGCGGGGCTACACCGGGGAGCTGTTTTTT. It codes for CASMGRGYTGELFF.